The clone carrying this T cell receptor (beta chain) occurred a few times. Antigen unknown. The data are from a study of response to subunit inactivated influenza vaccine. Study conclusions and caveats: The study's authors posited that every seasonal influenza vaccination enlists few new T cells.

TCRdb independently ran MiXCR on the RT-PCR reads; one entry per CDR3 protein. The repertoire consists of approximately 160,000 distinct CDR3 sequences, with around 10% occurring once and the leading ten covering under 40%. The CDR3 is 15 residues long. Per the germline V gene, CDR1 is MDHEN and CDR2 is SYDVKM. With 7 bases clipped from V and 1 base from J, the junction kept 8 bases outside the gene matches. Sequencing was performed on CD8+ T cells sorted from PBMCs, taken less than 30 months after vaccination. This chain uses TRBV28 with TRBJ2-7; 9 bases are a match to TRBD2. The receptor's source is a man aged 50 to 75 who received an inactivated influenza vaccine. The CDR3 DNA follows: TGTGCCAGCACCCCAGTAGCGGGAGCTTCCTACGAGCAGTACTTC. Translation gives CASTPVAGASYEQYF.